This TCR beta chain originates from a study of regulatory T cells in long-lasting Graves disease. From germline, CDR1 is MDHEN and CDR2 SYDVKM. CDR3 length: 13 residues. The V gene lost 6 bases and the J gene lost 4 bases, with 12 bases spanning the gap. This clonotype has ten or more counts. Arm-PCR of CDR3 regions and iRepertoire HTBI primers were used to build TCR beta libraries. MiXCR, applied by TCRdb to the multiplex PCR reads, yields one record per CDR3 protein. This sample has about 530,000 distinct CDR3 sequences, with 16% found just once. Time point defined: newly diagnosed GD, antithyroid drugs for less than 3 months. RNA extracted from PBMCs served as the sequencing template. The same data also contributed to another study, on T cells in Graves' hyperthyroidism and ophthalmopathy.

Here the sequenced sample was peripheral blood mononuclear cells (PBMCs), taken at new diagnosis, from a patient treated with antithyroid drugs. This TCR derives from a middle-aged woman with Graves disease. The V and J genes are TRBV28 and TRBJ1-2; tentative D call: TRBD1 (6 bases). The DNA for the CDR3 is TGTGCCAGCAGCTCTGGACAGATCTATGGCTACACCTTC. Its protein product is CASSSGQIYGYTF.